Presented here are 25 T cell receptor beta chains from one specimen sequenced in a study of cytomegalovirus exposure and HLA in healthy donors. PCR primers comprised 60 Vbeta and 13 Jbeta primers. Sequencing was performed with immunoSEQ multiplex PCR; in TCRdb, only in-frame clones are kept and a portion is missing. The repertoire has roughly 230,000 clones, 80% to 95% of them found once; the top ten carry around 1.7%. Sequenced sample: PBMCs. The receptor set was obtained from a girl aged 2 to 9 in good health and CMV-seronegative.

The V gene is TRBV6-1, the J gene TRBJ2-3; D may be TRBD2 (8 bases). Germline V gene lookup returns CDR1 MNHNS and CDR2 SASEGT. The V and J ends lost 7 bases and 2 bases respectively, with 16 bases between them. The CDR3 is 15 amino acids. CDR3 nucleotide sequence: TGTGCCAGCACAAGGGGGCGGGGGGACACAGATACGCAGTATTTT. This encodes CASTRGRGDTDTQYF.

The DNA of the CDR3 is TGTGCCAGCAGCAAAGGGACAGAGAACACCGGGGAGCTGTTTTTT. As protein: CASSKGTENTGELFF. This chain links TRBV21-1 with TRBJ2-2; TRBD1, the D gene given by the table, was not confirmed from the DNA. TRBV21-1 is tagged as a pseudogene. This CDR3 has 15 amino acids.

The CDR3 loop is CASRSGGPYNEQFF. Here the CDR3 DNA reads TGTGCCAGCAGGAGCGGGGGTCCCTACAATGAGCAGTTCTTC. V gene TRBV6-5 combines with J gene TRBJ2-1; 8 bases fit TRBD2. Losses at the gene ends were 6 bases for V and 2 bases for J; bases not matched to a gene: 3. Germline assignment: CDR1 MNHEY and CDR2 SVGAGI. This CDR3 region has 14 residues.

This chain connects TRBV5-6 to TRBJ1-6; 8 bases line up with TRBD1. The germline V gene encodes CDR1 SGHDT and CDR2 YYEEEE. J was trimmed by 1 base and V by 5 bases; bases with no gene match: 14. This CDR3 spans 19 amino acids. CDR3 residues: CASRSTGGDGLSYNSPLHF. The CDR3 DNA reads TGTGCCAGCAGGAGTACAGGGGGAGATGGGTTATCCTATAATTCACCCCTCCACTTT.

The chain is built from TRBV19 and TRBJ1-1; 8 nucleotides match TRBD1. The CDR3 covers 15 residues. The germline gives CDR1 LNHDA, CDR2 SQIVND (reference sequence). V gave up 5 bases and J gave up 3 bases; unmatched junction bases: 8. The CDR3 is CASSGARGPYTEAFF. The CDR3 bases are TGTGCCAGTAGTGGAGCCAGGGGGCCGTACACTGAAGCTTTCTTT.

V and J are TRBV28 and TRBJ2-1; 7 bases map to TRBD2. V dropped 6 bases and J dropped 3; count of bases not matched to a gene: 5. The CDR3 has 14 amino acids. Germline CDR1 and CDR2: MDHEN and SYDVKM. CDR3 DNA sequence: TGTGCCAGCAGGACGAGGGAGGGCTACAATGAGCAGTTCTTC. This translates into CASRTREGYNEQFF.

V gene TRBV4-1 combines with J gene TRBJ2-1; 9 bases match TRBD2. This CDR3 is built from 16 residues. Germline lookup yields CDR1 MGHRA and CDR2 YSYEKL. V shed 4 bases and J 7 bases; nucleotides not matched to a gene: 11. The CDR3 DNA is TGCGCCAGCAGCCCCTACCTTAGCGGGGGCCTGAATGAGCAGTTCTTC. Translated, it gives CASSPYLSGGLNEQFF.

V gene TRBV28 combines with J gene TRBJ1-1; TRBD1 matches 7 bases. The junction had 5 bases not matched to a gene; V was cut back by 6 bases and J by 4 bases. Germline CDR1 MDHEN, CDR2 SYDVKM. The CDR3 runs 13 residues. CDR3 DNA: TGTGCCAGCAGCCTACAGGGGACCACTGAAGCTTTCTTT. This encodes CASSLQGTTEAFF. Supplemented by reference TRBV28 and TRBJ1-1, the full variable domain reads DVKVTQSSRYLVKRTGEKVFLECVQDMDHENMFWYRQDPGLGLRLIYFSYDVKMKEKGDIPEGYSVSREKKERFSLILESASTNQTSMYLCASSLQGTTEAFFGQGTRLTVV.

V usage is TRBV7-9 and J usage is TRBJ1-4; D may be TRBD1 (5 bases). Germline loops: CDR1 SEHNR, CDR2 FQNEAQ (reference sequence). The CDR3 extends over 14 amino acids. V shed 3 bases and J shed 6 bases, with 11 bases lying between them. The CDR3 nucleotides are TGTGCCAGCAGCTTCTCGGGGGGTGATGAAAAACTGTTTTTT. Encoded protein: CASSFSGGDEKLFF.

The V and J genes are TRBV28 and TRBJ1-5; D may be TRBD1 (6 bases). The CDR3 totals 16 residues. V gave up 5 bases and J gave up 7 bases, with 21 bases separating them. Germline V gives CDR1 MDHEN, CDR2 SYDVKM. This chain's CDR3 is CASSPHIQQGVQPQHF. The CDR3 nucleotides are TGTGCCAGCAGTCCCCATATCCAACAGGGAGTGCAGCCCCAGCATTTT.

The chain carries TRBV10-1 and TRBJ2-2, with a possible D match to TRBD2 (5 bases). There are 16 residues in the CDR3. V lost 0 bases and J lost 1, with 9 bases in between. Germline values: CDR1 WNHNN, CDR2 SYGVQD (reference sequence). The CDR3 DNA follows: TGCGCCAGCAGTGAGTCTCGAGGAGGGAACACCGGGGAGCTGTTTTTT. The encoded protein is CASSESRGGNTGELFF.

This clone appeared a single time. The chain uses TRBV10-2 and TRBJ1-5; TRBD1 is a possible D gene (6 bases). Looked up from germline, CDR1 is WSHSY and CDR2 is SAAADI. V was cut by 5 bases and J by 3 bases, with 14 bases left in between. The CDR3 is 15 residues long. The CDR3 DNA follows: TGCGCCAGCAGTCCGGCGGGGGCGGCCAATCAGCCCCAGCATTTT. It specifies CASSPAGAANQPQHF.

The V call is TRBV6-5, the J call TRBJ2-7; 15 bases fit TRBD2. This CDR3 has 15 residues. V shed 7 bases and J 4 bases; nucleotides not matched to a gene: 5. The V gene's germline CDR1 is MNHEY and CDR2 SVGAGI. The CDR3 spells CASTGLAGGFYEQYF. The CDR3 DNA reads TGTGCCAGCACCGGACTAGCGGGAGGGTTTTACGAGCAGTACTTC.

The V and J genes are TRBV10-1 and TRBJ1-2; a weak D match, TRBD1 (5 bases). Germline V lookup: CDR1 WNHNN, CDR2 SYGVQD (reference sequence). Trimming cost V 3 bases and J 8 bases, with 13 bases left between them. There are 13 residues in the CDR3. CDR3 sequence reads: CASSDQPGGGYTF. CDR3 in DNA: TGCGCCAGCAGTGACCAACCGGGGGGGGGCTACACCTTC.

Here the CDR3 reads CASSDPGLDTGELFF. The CDR3 nucleotides are TGTGCCAGCAGTGACCCCGGGTTAGACACCGGGGAGCTGTTTTTT. This chain joins TRBV2 and TRBJ2-2; no firm D call. The CDR3 has 15 residues. Germline CDR1 is SNHLY and CDR2 is FYNNEI. V lost 3 bases and J 3 bases, leaving 11 bases between the germline ends.

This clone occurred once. The CDR3 DNA reads TGTGCCTACCGGACAGGGGCTCAACGGCCCCAGCATTTT. As protein: CAYRTGAQRPQHF. The chain links TRBV30 to TRBJ1-5; 9 bases fit TRBD1. CDR3 length equals 13 residues. The germline V gene encodes CDR1 GTSNPN and CDR2 SVGIG (reference sequence). Trimming removed 7 bases from V and 9 bases from J; junction bases left unmatched: 10.

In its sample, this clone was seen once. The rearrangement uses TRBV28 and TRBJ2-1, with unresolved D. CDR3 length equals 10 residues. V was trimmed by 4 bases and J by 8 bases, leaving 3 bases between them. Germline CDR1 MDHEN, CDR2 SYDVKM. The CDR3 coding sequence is TGTGCCAGCAGTTCCTATGAGCAGTTCTTC. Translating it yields CASSSYEQFF.

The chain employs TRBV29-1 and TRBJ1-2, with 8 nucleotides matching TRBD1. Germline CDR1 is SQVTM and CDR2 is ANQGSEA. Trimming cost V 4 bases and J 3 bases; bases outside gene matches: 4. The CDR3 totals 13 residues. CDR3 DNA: TGCAGCGTTGGACAGGGGTCGTACTATGGCTACACCTTC. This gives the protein CSVGQGSYYGYTF.

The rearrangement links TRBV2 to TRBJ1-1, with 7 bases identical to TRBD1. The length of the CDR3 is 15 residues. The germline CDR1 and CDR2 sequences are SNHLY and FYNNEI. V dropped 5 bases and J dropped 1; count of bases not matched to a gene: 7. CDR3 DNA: TGTGCCAGCAGTCGACCGACAGGGCAGAACACTGAAGCTTTCTTT. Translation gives CASSRPTGQNTEAFF.

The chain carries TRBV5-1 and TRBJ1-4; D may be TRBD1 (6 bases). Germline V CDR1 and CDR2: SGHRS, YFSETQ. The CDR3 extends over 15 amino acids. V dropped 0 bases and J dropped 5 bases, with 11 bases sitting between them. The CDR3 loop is CASSLVQGPNEKLFF. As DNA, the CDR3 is TGCGCCAGCAGCTTGGTACAGGGCCCGAATGAAAAACTGTTTTTT.

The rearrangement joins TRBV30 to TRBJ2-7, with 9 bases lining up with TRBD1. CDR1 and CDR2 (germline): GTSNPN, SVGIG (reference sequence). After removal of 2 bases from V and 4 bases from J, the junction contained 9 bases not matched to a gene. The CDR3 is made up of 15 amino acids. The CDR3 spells CAWSSPGQGLYEQYF. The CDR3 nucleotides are TGTGCCTGGAGTTCACCGGGACAGGGACTATACGAGCAGTACTTC.

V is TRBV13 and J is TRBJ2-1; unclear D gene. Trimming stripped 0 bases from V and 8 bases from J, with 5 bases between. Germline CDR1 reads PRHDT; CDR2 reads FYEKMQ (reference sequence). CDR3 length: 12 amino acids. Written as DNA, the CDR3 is TGTGCCAGCAGCTTAGGCCGGGATGAGCAGTTCTTC. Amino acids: CASSLGRDEQFF.

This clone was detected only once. CDR3 sequence reads: CSVRSGGSYNEQFF. CDR3 in DNA: TGCAGCGTCCGGAGCGGGGGATCCTACAATGAGCAGTTCTTC. The rearrangement links TRBV29-1 to TRBJ2-1; 8 bases fit TRBD2. V was pared by 6 bases and J by 1 base, with 5 bases of the junction left unmatched. CDR1 is SQVTM, CDR2 ANQGSEA, per germline. The CDR3 contains 14 residues.

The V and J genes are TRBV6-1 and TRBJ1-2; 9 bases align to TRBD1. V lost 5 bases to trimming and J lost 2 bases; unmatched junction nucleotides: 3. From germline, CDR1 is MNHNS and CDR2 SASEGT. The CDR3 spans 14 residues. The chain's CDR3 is CASSKGQGNYGYTF. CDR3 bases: TGTGCCAGCAGTAAGGGACAGGGAAACTATGGCTACACCTTC.

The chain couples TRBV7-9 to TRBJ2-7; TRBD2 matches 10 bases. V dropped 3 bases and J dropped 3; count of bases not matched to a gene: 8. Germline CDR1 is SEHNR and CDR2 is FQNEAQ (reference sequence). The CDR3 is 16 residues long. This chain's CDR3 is CASSLGGGLADYEQYF. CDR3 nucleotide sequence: TGTGCCAGCAGCTTGGGTGGAGGACTAGCGGACTACGAGCAGTACTTC.